This T cell receptor beta chain was identified during a study of identical twins. The study's findings and limits: Twin-shared out-of-frame alpha sequences were enriched for low generation probability. For out-of-frame beta sequences, excess twin sharing was weaker. Zero-insertion findings could be partly confounded by invariant cells (MAIT and iNKT cells).

TCRdb reanalysed the 5' RACE reads using MiXCR and keeps one entry per CDR3 protein. The sample gives hundreds of thousands of distinct CDR3 sequences, about a fifth of which show up once; approximately 0.52% is in the top ten. V gave up 2 bases and J gave up 4 bases; unmatched junction bases: 7. Per the germline V gene, CDR1 is DFQATT and CDR2 is SNEGSKA (reference sequence). CDR3 size: 15 residues. As regards this clonotype: Its antigen remains unidentified.

These same records also appear under a second study, on yellow fever vaccine responses in identical twins.

This chain connects TRBV20-1 to TRBJ1-3, with 8 bases aligning to TRBD1. Sequencing input: CD4+ T cells sorted from blood. This clonotype was sampled from a woman aged 18-29 years in good health. The CDR3 DNA reads TGCAGTGCTAGAATCCGGACAGGGACAGGAAACACCATATATTTT. It yields the protein CSARIRTGTGNTIYF.